This T cell receptor (beta chain) stems from a study of cytomegalovirus exposure and HLA in healthy donors. Study-wide points: A later analysis found most CMV-associated TCR beta chains apparently HLA-restricted. Reportedly, TCR beta sequences accurately predicted HLA-A and HLA-B alleles in most subjects. Analyses of presence and absence presupposed an approximately uniform sequencing depth across donors.

Primers included in the PCR were 60 Vbeta and 13 Jbeta primers. The data were produced by immunoSEQ multiplex PCR, yet TCRdb's version contains in-frame clones alone and is incomplete. Of about 31,000 clones listed, around nine tenths are singletons. Concerning this clone itself: The antigen remains undetermined.

The CDR3 runs to 18 residues. Trimming took 5 bases from V and 7 from J; bases not matched to a gene: 14. From germline, CDR1 is SGHVS and CDR2 FQNEAQ. What was sequenced was PBMCs. This clonotype was sampled from a boy between 5 and 17 years old in good health and CMV-seronegative. V gene TRBV7-8 combines with J gene TRBJ1-6; 10 nucleotides match TRBD1. The CDR3 loop is CASSPGVGTGDYNSPLHF. The DNA for the CDR3 is TGTGCCAGCAGCCCAGGTGTGGGGACAGGGGATTACAATTCACCCCTCCACTTT. The full variable domain, in which reference TRBV7-8 and TRBJ1-6 provide the parts outside the CDR3, is GAGVSQSPRYKVAKRGQDVALRCDPISGHVSLFWYQQALGQGPEFLTYFQNEAQLDKSGLPSDRFFAERPEGSVSTLKIQRTQQEDSAVYLCASSPGVGTGDYNSPLHFGNGTRLTVT.